Below are 26 T cell receptor beta chains sequenced from a single sample in a study of breast tumors, draining lymph nodes, adjacent tissues. Breast cancer patients provided tissue from their axillary draining lymph nodes. TCRdb reanalysed the multiplex PCR reads using MiXCR and keeps one entry per CDR3 protein. The sample shows some 140,000 distinct CDR3 sequences, approximately 20% of them seen only once. Source material: axillary lymph node tissue. The receptor set was obtained from a female donor with breast cancer. Some clones in this sample may be carry-over from other donors' samples.

The chain is built from TRBV28 and TRBJ2-7; 8 bases align to TRBD1. The V and J ends lost 6 bases and 4 bases, in that order; junction bases with no gene match: 8. CDR1 is MDHEN, CDR2 SYDVKM, per germline. The CDR3 is 14 amino acids. The CDR3 loop reads CASRVTGELYEQYF. Here the CDR3 DNA reads TGTGCCAGCAGAGTGACAGGGGAGCTTTACGAGCAGTACTTC.

This clonotype was observed many times. V usage is TRBV20-1 and J usage is TRBJ2-1; D unclear. The germline V gene encodes CDR1 DFQATT and CDR2 SNEGSKA (reference sequence). The CDR3 runs 14 residues. The ends were cut back, 6 bases at V and 4 bases at J, with 16 bases in the middle. The CDR3 loop reads CSATGSGVYNEQFF. CDR3 sequence (DNA): TGCAGTGCAACCGGGTCTGGGGTTTACAATGAGCAGTTCTTC.

This clonotype has ten or more counts. The J gene is TRBJ2-2, the V gene TRBV19; TRBD2 might be the D (6 bases). V lost 10 bases, J lost 7 bases, and 19 bases lay in between. The CDR3 length is 14 residues. Germline CDR1 LNHDA, CDR2 SQIVND (reference sequence). CDR3 in amino acids: CATTPARGGGELFF. CDR3 coding DNA: TGTGCCACTACCCCAGCCCGGGGAGGCGGGGAGCTGTTTTTT.

This clonotype came up many times. The chain is built from TRBV9 and TRBJ2-2; no reliable D call. Germline CDR1 reads SGDLS; CDR2 reads YYNGEE. This CDR3 has 14 amino acids. Trimming shortened V by 0 bases and J by 2 bases, and 5 bases separated the two germline ends. CDR3 nucleotide sequence: TGTGCCAGCAGCGTAGGCCAAAACACCGGGGAGCTGTTTTTT. Translated, it gives CASSVGQNTGELFF. The complete variable domain, with remaining parts taken from reference TRBV9 and TRBJ2-2, reads DSGVTQTPKHLITATGQRVTLRCSPRSGDLSVYWYQQSLDQGLQFLIQYYNGEERAKGNILERFSAQQFPDLHSELNLSSLELGDSALYFCASSVGQNTGELFFGEGSRLTVL.

A remark on this clonotype: A much larger clonotype is one base distant, so this may be a read error. The rearrangement links TRBV4-1 to TRBJ2-1; D is possibly TRBD2 (6 bases). Germline CDR1 and CDR2: MGHRA and YSYEKL. V was clipped by 4 bases and J by 0 bases, with 16 bases between them. CDR3 length: 17 amino acids. In DNA form, the CDR3 reads TGCGCCAGCAGCCGAGGGTCCAGCGGGTTCTCCTACAATGAGCAGTTCTTC. Protein product: CASSRGSSGFSYNEQFF.

J is TRBJ2-3 and V is TRBV12-5, with D unresolved. Germline CDR1 LGHNT, CDR2 FRNRAP. The CDR3 sequence is 15 residues long. Trimming stripped 5 bases from V and 1 base from J, with 13 bases between. The CDR3 nucleotides are TGTGCTAGTGGTCCTATTTGGCCAGGCACAGATACGCAGTATTTT. Translating gives CASGPIWPGTDTQYF.

This clonotype was recorded many times. The chain employs TRBV28 and TRBJ1-6; perhaps TRBD1 as D (6 bases). The CDR3 runs 14 residues. Germline V CDR1 and CDR2: MDHEN, SYDVKM. Trimming cost V 7 bases and J 6 bases, with 13 bases left between them. This CDR3 is CASTPQGRNSPLHF. Here the CDR3 DNA reads TGTGCCAGCACCCCACAGGGTCGTAATTCACCCCTCCACTTT. Full variable domain (rest looked up from reference TRBV28 and TRBJ1-6): DVKVTQSSRYLVKRTGEKVFLECVQDMDHENMFWYRQDPGLGLRLIYFSYDVKMKEKGDIPEGYSVSREKKERFSLILESASTNQTSMYLCASTPQGRNSPLHFGNGTRLTVT.

This clonotype has at least ten counts. The chain is built from TRBV20-1 and TRBJ1-4; the D is unclear. V was shortened by 6 bases and J by 7 bases, with 15 bases between the two germline ends. The CDR3 totals 13 residues. Per the germline V gene, CDR1 is DFQATT and CDR2 is SNEGSKA (reference sequence). CDR3 loop: CSAPVSGSEKLFF. In DNA form, the CDR3 reads TGCAGTGCCCCCGTTTCCGGGAGTGAAAAACTGTTTTTT.

At least ten counts were recorded for this clonotype. V gene TRBV15 combines with J gene TRBJ2-6; D is unclear. Germline-derived CDR1 and CDR2 are LNHNV and YYDKDF (reference sequence). This CDR3 spans 15 amino acids. Deletions cut 1 base from V and 0 bases from J, with 4 bases between. The CDR3 nucleotides read TGTGCCACCAGCAGAGCAGGCTCTGGGGCCAACGTCCTGACTTTC. Amino acid sequence: CATSRAGSGANVLTF.

Comments on this clonotype: The germline gene is not matched at one end of the junction; a read error may be the cause. The V and J genes are TRBV11-2 and TRBJ2-1, with 11 bases that match TRBD2. This CDR3 is 18 amino acids long. The germline V gene encodes CDR1 SGHAT and CDR2 FQNNGV. CDR3 DNA sequence: TGTGCCAGCAGCTTATACCCCCCACGACTAGCGGGGTACAATGAGCGGTTCTTC. The encoded protein is CASSLYPPRLAGYNERFF.

This clonotype was found once. The chain couples TRBV11-1 to TRBJ2-7, with 11 bases identical to TRBD1. The V gene end was trimmed by 5 bases and the J gene end by 3 bases; junction bases not matched to a gene: 9. The CDR3 spans 16 residues. Germline V lookup: CDR1 SGHAT, CDR2 FQDESV (reference sequence). The CDR3 loop reads CASSNQGGTGGYEQYF. CDR3 nucleotide sequence: TGTGCCAGCAGCAATCAAGGGGGGACAGGGGGCTACGAGCAGTACTTC.

This clonotype has at least ten counts. The chain combines TRBV6-1 with TRBJ1-5; D is uncertain. The CDR3 loop spans 13 amino acids. V was trimmed by 1 base and J by 7 bases, leaving 8 bases between them. Germline-derived CDR1 and CDR2 are MNHNS and SASEGT. CDR3 nucleotide sequence: TGTGCCAGCAGTGAAGTCAGTTCCCAGCCCCAGCATTTT. It specifies CASSEVSSQPQHF.

This clonotype was counted many times. The rearrangement joins TRBV12-3 or TRBV12-4 to TRBJ2-1; 10 positions match TRBD2. The J segment lost 4 bases and the V segment lost 0 bases, leaving 6 bases of the junction unmatched. CDR3 size: 17 residues. CDR3 amino acids: CASSLAPLAGVYNEQFF. The CDR3 DNA reads as TGTGCCAGCAGTTTAGCTCCCCTAGCGGGAGTGTACAATGAGCAGTTCTTC.

This clonotype was detected many times. The CDR3 spells CRSDSFGAQYF. The CDR3 DNA sequence: TGCAGATCCGACTCCTTTGGGGCCCAGTACTTC. The rearrangement uses TRBV20-1 and TRBJ2-5; no reliable D call. This CDR3 is 11 amino acids long. Germline-derived CDR1 and CDR2 are DFQATT and SNEGSKA (reference sequence).

V usage is TRBV5-1 and J usage is TRBJ2-7, with D uncertain. There are 12 residues in the CDR3. V was trimmed by 6 bases and J by 9 bases, leaving 16 bases between them. The germline V gene encodes CDR1 SGHRS and CDR2 YFSETQ. Here the CDR3 reads CASTPPVVGQYF. The CDR3 bases are TGCGCCAGCACCCCCCCGGTCGTCGGGCAGTACTTC.

Concerning this clonotype itself: This may stem from a read error, because a much larger clone lies one nucleotide away. The chain combines TRBV5-1 with TRBJ2-3; D may match TRBD1 or TRBD2 (6 bases each). CDR1 is SGHRS and CDR2 is YFSETQ in the germline V gene. V gave up 4 bases and J gave up 4 bases, with 16 bases separating them. The CDR3 runs to 15 residues. As DNA, the CDR3 is TGCGCCAGCAGCAGGGAGGACAGTATTGCAGATACGCAGTATTTT. This sequence encodes CASSREDSIADTQYF.

This clonotype was counted at least ten times. The chain has TRBV7-8 and TRBJ2-1, with 14 bases lining up with TRBD2. The germline V gene has CDR1 SGHVS and CDR2 FQNEAQ. Germline trimming cut 1 base from V and 9 bases from J; bases unmatched to any gene: 11. The CDR3 extends over 18 amino acids. The CDR3 bases are TGTGCCAGCAGCTTAGAGGGGATGGGGGGACTAGCGGGAGCTGAGCAGTTCTTC. Protein product: CASSLEGMGGLAGAEQFF.

There are many counts of this clonotype. The chain links TRBV6-5 to TRBJ2-7; D tentatively reads TRBD1 or TRBD2 (5 bases each). The V gene lost 6 bases and the J gene lost 7 bases, with 22 bases spanning the gap. The CDR3 runs 15 residues. CDR1 is MNHEY, CDR2 SVGAGI, per germline. The chain's CDR3 is CASSRDPMWGGEQYF. The CDR3 DNA reads as TGTGCCAGCAGCAGGGACCCCATGTGGGGCGGAGAGCAGTACTTC.

This clonotype showed up many times. The chain couples TRBV7-8 to TRBJ2-5; possibly TRBD2 for D (6 bases). V was trimmed by 4 bases and J by 2 bases, leaving 17 bases between them. Germline lookup yields CDR1 SGHVS and CDR2 FQNEAQ. The CDR3 has 16 amino acids. This CDR3 reads CASSYQPGRGQETQYF. CDR3 bases: TGTGCCAGCAGCTACCAACCGGGACGGGGGCAAGAGACCCAGTACTTC.

Concerning this clonotype itself: A much larger clone sits a single nucleotide away, making a read error possible. J is TRBJ2-7 and V is TRBV5-4; D is unresolved. Per germline, CDR1 SGHNT and CDR2 YYREEE (reference sequence). The CDR3 totals 15 residues. V lost 4 bases and J 7 bases, leaving 21 bases between the germline ends. This chain's CDR3 is CASSKDWYSYNEQYF. In DNA, the CDR3 is TGTGCCAGCAGCAAAGATTGGTACTCCTACAATGAGCAGTACTTC. Drawing the rest from reference TRBV5-4 and TRBJ2-7, the complete variable domain is ETGVTQSPTHLIKTRGQQVTLRCSSQSGHNTVSWYQQALGQGPQFIFQYYREEENGRGNFPPRFSGLQFPNYSSELNVNALELDDSALYLCASSKDWYSYNEQYFGPGTRLTVT.

This clonotype has ten or more counts. The chain uses TRBV12-3 or TRBV12-4 and TRBJ2-1, with 7 bases identical to TRBD2. After removal of 5 bases from V and 0 bases from J, the junction contained 7 bases not matched to a gene. The CDR3 extends over 16 amino acids. In DNA, the CDR3 is TGTGCCAGCAGTCCTAGGACTAGAAGCTCCTACAATGAGCAGTTCTTC. This sequence encodes CASSPRTRSSYNEQFF.

Concerning this clonotype: This may stem from a read error, because a much larger clone lies one nucleotide away. The chain uses TRBV27 and TRBJ1-2; the match to TRBD1 covers 8 bases. This CDR3 is built from 13 residues. Germline trimming cut 7 bases from V and 8 bases from J; bases unmatched to any gene: 9. Germline CDR1 reads MNHEY; CDR2 reads SMNVEV (reference sequence). The CDR3 DNA is TGTGCCAGCAATGAGGACAGGGATGACGGCTACACCTTC. It specifies CASNEDRDDGYTF.

This clonotype was observed a handful of times. The J gene is TRBJ2-3, the V gene TRBV11-3; D might be TRBD1 (5 bases). Germline V gene data show CDR1 as SGHNT and CDR2 as YENEEA. The V end was cut by 5 bases, the J end by 4 bases, with 13 bases between. The CDR3 length is 14 residues. The CDR3 sequence is CASSLLGRADTQYF. The CDR3 nucleotides are TGTGCCAGCAGCCTCCTGGGGCGCGCAGATACGCAGTATTTT.

This clonotype was observed at least ten times. V gene TRBV12-3 or TRBV12-4 combines with J gene TRBJ2-5, with 8 bases identical to TRBD1. This CDR3 has 16 residues. V lost 5 bases to trimming and J lost 1 base; unmatched junction nucleotides: 9. The CDR3 reads CASSRPGQGSQETQYF. Written as DNA, the CDR3 is TGTGCCAGCAGTCGCCCCGGACAGGGTAGCCAAGAGACCCAGTACTTC.

This clonotype was seen only a few times. The gene calls are TRBV5-4 and TRBJ1-2, with TRBD1 identical over 11 bases. The length of the CDR3 is 16 residues. Germline-derived CDR1 and CDR2 are SGHNT and YYREEE (reference sequence). Trimming removed 2 bases from V and 4 bases from J; junction bases left unmatched: 7. DNA of the CDR3: TGTGCCAGCAGCTTACCTCCGGGACAGGGGGGCTATGGCTACACCTTC. Its protein product is CASSLPPGQGGYGYTF.

This clonotype was observed at least ten times. V is TRBV20-1 and J is TRBJ1-2; possibly TRBD1 for D (5 bases). Deletions cut 8 bases from V and 3 bases from J, with 10 bases between. Germline CDR1 DFQATT, CDR2 SNEGSKA (reference sequence). CDR3 length equals 11 residues. CDR3 sequence reads: CSTRVDYGYTF. The CDR3 coding sequence is TGCAGTACCAGGGTTGACTATGGCTACACCTTC.